The 30 T cell receptor beta chains below come from one sample, sequenced in a study of neurological immune-mediated disorders. TCRdb ran MiXCR on the 5' RACE reads and lists one entry per CDR3 protein. The sample has under 80,000 distinct CDR3 sequences; roughly 5.5% are singletons. Input material: PBMCs. These receptors all stem from a woman in her 30s with multiple sclerosis.

This clonotype was detected ten times or more. V is TRBV28 and J is TRBJ1-6, with D tentatively TRBD1 (5 bases). The CDR3 has 15 residues. V lost 7 bases and J 8 bases, leaving 18 bases between the germline ends. Looked up from germline, CDR1 is MDHEN and CDR2 is SYDVKM. CDR3: CASTPMGGFDSPLHF. The CDR3 coding sequence is TGTGCCAGCACCCCTATGGGGGGGTTCGATTCACCCCTCCACTTT.

The sample holds many counts of this clonotype. The chain recombines TRBV20-1 with TRBJ1-1; D uncertain. Trimming stripped 4 bases from V and 3 bases from J, with 12 bases between. CDR1 and CDR2 (germline): DFQATT, SNEGSKA (reference sequence). The CDR3 loop spans 13 amino acids. CDR3 DNA sequence: TGCAGTGCTATGGATAGCTGGGACACTGAAGCTTTCTTT. Translating gives CSAMDSWDTEAFF.

This clonotype has a count of ten or more. J is TRBJ1-5 and V is TRBV4-1; D call uncertain. Germline loops: CDR1 MGHRA, CDR2 YSYEKL. V lost 0 bases, J lost 5 bases, and 17 bases lay in between. The CDR3 contains 17 residues. CDR3 coding DNA: TGCGCCAGCAGCCAAGATCCCTCCGGGTCCTCCTATCAGCCCCAGCATTTT. As protein: CASSQDPSGSSYQPQHF.

This clonotype was seen a few times. V and J are TRBV5-6 and TRBJ1-5; D unclear. The germline gives CDR1 SGHDT, CDR2 YYEEEE. CDR3 length: 14 amino acids. V was clipped by 6 bases and J by 2 bases, with 12 bases between them. Here the CDR3 reads CASTFGEGNQPQHF. DNA of the CDR3: TGTGCCAGCACTTTCGGGGAGGGCAATCAGCCCCAGCATTTT.

There are many counts of this clonotype. This chain uses TRBV6-5 with TRBJ2-3, with 8 nucleotides matching TRBD2. With V trimmed by 4 bases and J by 10 bases, 4 bases remained unmatched. The CDR3 runs 12 residues. Looked up from germline, CDR1 is MNHEY and CDR2 is SVGAGI. CDR3 nucleotides: TGTGCCAGCAGTTCCTACGGGGGGGCGCAGTATTTT. It codes for CASSSYGGAQYF.

This rearrangement joins TRBV30 to TRBJ1-5; D not certain. CDR1 and CDR2 from the germline V gene are GTSNPN and SVGIG (reference sequence). Deletions cut 4 bases from V and 0 bases from J, with 7 bases between. This CDR3 contains 13 residues. CDR3 DNA: TGTGCCTGGACCTCTGGTAGCAATCAGCCCCAGCATTTT. Protein: CAWTSGSNQPQHF.

The table lists this clonotype with many counts. This chain uses TRBV5-5 with TRBJ2-5; D is perhaps TRBD1 or TRBD2 (5 bases each). Germline-derived CDR1 and CDR2 are SGHKS and YYEKEE (reference sequence). This CDR3 has 13 residues. V dropped 4 bases and J dropped 4 bases, with 11 bases sitting between them. The CDR3 here is CASSPGTSETQYF. The CDR3 DNA follows: TGTGCCAGCAGCCCAGGGACCTCAGAGACCCAGTACTTC.

This clonotype was observed at least ten times. This chain connects TRBV24-1 to TRBJ2-7, with D perhaps TRBD2 (5 bases). Germline V CDR1 and CDR2: KGHDR, SFDVKD. This CDR3 has 17 amino acids. Trimming pared 3 bases from V and 5 bases from J, leaving 22 bases between. CDR3 amino acids: CATSDPDLREAAHEQYF. CDR3 sequence (DNA): TGTGCCACCAGTGATCCCGACCTGCGAGAAGCGGCCCACGAGCAGTACTTC.

This clonotype was seen repeatedly, ten times or more. The rearrangement joins TRBV20-1 to TRBJ2-5, with D tentatively TRBD1 (6 bases). Germline assignment: CDR1 DFQATT and CDR2 SNEGSKA (reference sequence). The CDR3 loop spans 13 amino acids. Trimming took 5 bases from V and 4 from J, leaving 14 bases between them. The CDR3 DNA reads as TGCAGTGCTCCAGGGGACACCGGAGAGACCCAGTACTTC. This encodes CSAPGDTGETQYF.

The table lists this clonotype with a few counts. The rearrangement links TRBV13 to TRBJ1-1, with D hard to call. CDR1 is PRHDT, CDR2 FYEKMQ, per germline (reference sequence). The CDR3 extends over 15 amino acids. Trimming took 5 bases from V and 1 from J, leaving 14 bases between them. CDR3 residues: CASSAPRRRNTEAFF. In DNA, the CDR3 is TGTGCCAGCAGCGCTCCGCGACGGCGGAACACTGAAGCTTTCTTT.

This clonotype was seen ten or more times. The chain couples TRBV20-1 to TRBJ1-1; D is unclear. Trimming took 4 bases from V and 1 from J, leaving 10 bases between them. Germline-derived CDR1 and CDR2 are DFQATT and SNEGSKA (reference sequence). CDR3 length equals 13 residues. The CDR3 protein is CSANGRTNTEAFF. CDR3 sequence (DNA): TGCAGTGCTAACGGACGGACGAACACTGAAGCTTTCTTT.

The chain links TRBV7-2 to TRBJ2-2, with 9 nucleotides matching TRBD1. The CDR3 runs 16 residues. The V gene end was trimmed by 5 bases and the J gene end by 6 bases; junction bases not matched to a gene: 10. The germline V gene has CDR1 SGHTA and CDR2 FQGNSA. CDR3 DNA: TGTGCCAGCAGCACCCCACCGGGACAGGGTTCCGGGGAGCTGTTTTTT. Amino acid sequence: CASSTPPGQGSGELFF.

This clonotype turned up a few times. V and J are TRBV5-6 and TRBJ1-6; a possible D gene is TRBD1 (6 bases). The CDR3 has 15 amino acids. Germline values: CDR1 SGHDT, CDR2 YYEEEE. Trimming removed 1 base at V and 8 bases at J, with 13 bases between. In nucleotides, the CDR3 is TGTGCCAGCAGCTTGAGCTTTGCAGGGGATTCACCCCTCCACTTT. It translates to CASSLSFAGDSPLHF.

This clonotype showed up just a few times. The chain employs TRBV20-1 and TRBJ2-6; maybe TRBD1 (6 bases). The length of the CDR3 is 14 residues. Per the germline V gene, CDR1 is DFQATT and CDR2 is SNEGSKA (reference sequence). V shed 6 bases and J shed 3 bases, with 12 bases lying between them. CDR3 nucleotide sequence: TGCAGTGCAAACACAGGGTATGGGGCCAACGTCCTGACTTTC. This codes for CSANTGYGANVLTF.

This clonotype was observed many times. The V call is TRBV7-2, the J call TRBJ1-2; no clear D gene. Looked up from germline, CDR1 is SGHTA and CDR2 is FQGNSA. V gave up 3 bases and J gave up 3 bases, with 8 bases separating them. The length of the CDR3 is 13 residues. This chain's CDR3 is CASSFNYDYGYTF. Written as DNA, the CDR3 is TGTGCCAGCAGCTTTAATTACGACTATGGCTACACCTTC.

Concerning this clonotype itself: A much larger clone is a single base away; this may be a read error. This chain uses TRBV15 with TRBJ1-5; 7 nucleotides agree with TRBD1. CDR1 is LNHNV and CDR2 is YYDKDF in the germline V gene (reference sequence). This CDR3 region has 15 residues. V trimming: 1 base; J trimming: 2 bases; junction bases outside the gene matches: 2. In nucleotides, the CDR3 is TGTGCCACCAGCAGAGGACAGGGACGCAATCAGCCCCAGCATTTT. Translating gives CATSRGQGRNQPQHF.

This clonotype was picked up many times. The V call is TRBV7-2, the J call TRBJ1-1, with D uncertain. The V end lost 2 bases, the J end lost 0 bases, and 10 bases lay between the germline ends. The CDR3 is made up of 15 amino acids. CDR1 SGHTA and CDR2 FQGNSA come from the germline V gene. CDR3 in amino acids: CASSLSTAMNTEAFF. CDR3 DNA: TGTGCCAGCAGCTTATCGACGGCTATGAACACTGAAGCTTTCTTT.

This clonotype appeared a few times. Sequence at one end of the junction differs from germline and may be a read error. The chain uses TRBV27 and TRBJ1-5; no clear D gene. The CDR3 runs 15 residues. From germline, CDR1 is MNHEY and CDR2 SMNVEV (reference sequence). Here the CDR3 reads CASSPVGYSNQPQNF. In nucleotides, the CDR3 is TGTGCCAGCAGTCCCGTGGGATATAGCAATCAGCCCCAGAATTTT.

The table lists this clonotype with many counts. J is TRBJ2-1 and V is TRBV9; 10 positions agree with TRBD2. The CDR3 has 15 amino acids. Trimming at V came to 3 bases and at J to 6 bases, leaving 6 bases not matched to a gene. CDR1 and CDR2 from the germline V gene are SGDLS and YYNGEE. The CDR3 coding sequence is TGTGCCAGCAGCGGCCGAGCGGGGGGGCCCAATGAGCAGTTCTTC. It yields the protein CASSGRAGGPNEQFF.

The chain has TRBV4-2 and TRBJ2-7; 13 bases are a match to TRBD2. Germline CDR1 is LGHNA and CDR2 is YNFKEQ. J was trimmed by 5 bases and V by 4 bases; bases with no gene match: 8. The CDR3 has 16 amino acids. CDR3 region: CASSLTELAGGHEQYF. CDR3 DNA: TGTGCCAGCAGCCTGACGGAACTAGCGGGGGGGCACGAGCAGTACTTC.

Ten or more counts support this clonotype. The chain combines TRBV5-6 with TRBJ1-2, with 7 bases fitting TRBD1. Germline CDR1 and CDR2: SGHDT and YYEEEE. J lost 6 bases, V lost 4 bases, and 6 bases had no gene match. CDR3 length: 13 amino acids. The CDR3 loop reads CASSLTGVDGYTF. The CDR3 DNA is TGTGCCAGCAGCCTAACAGGGGTGGATGGCTACACCTTC.

This clonotype was seen a few times. Here the CDR3 DNA reads TGTGCCAGCAGTCTCGGACCTTTCTATGGCTACACCTTC. Translating it yields CASSLGPFYGYTF. The gene calls are TRBV3-1 and TRBJ1-2; no firm D call. The CDR3 contains 13 residues. Germline V gives CDR1 LGHDT, CDR2 YNNKEL (reference sequence). Between the trimmed V and J ends, which lost 6 bases and 4 bases, there was a span of 12 bases.

The chain recombines TRBV5-5 with TRBJ2-1, with D unclear. CDR1 is SGHKS, CDR2 YYEKEE, per germline (reference sequence). The CDR3 has 14 residues. V was clipped by 0 bases and J by 10 bases, with 14 bases between them. DNA for the CDR3: TGTGCCAGCAGCTTGGGCCAGAGTGGTATGGAGCAGTTCTTC. It codes for CASSLGQSGMEQFF.

This clonotype has at least ten counts. The rearrangement joins TRBV20-1 to TRBJ1-5; D is perhaps TRBD1 (5 bases). Per the germline V gene, CDR1 is DFQATT and CDR2 is SNEGSKA (reference sequence). The CDR3 runs to 13 residues. V dropped 3 bases and J dropped 3 bases, with 9 bases sitting between them. The CDR3 sequence is CSASRQYNQPQHF. CDR3 bases: TGCAGTGCTAGCAGACAGTACAATCAGCCCCAGCATTTT.

This clonotype came up many times. The rearrangement links TRBV5-6 to TRBJ2-7, with D tentatively TRBD1 (6 bases). The CDR3 length is 16 residues. V was trimmed by 3 bases and J by 0 bases, leaving 16 bases between them. Germline V gives CDR1 SGHDT, CDR2 YYEEEE. For the CDR3, the DNA is TGTGCCAGCAGCTCCCGCCGGGACATCAGCTCCTACGAGCAGTACTTC. The encoded protein is CASSSRRDISSYEQYF.

Many counts were recorded for this clonotype. V gene TRBV20-1 combines with J gene TRBJ2-5, with 7 positions matching TRBD2. This CDR3 has 14 residues. CDR1 and CDR2 (germline): DFQATT, SNEGSKA (reference sequence). V lost 3 bases, J lost 4 bases, and 8 bases stayed unmatched. The CDR3 DNA follows: TGCAGTGCTAGGGCACTGGCGGGGGTAGAGACCCAGTACTTC. Protein product: CSARALAGVETQYF.

In its sample, this clonotype was seen a few times. V is TRBV7-9 and J is TRBJ2-7; tentatively, D is TRBD1 (6 bases). V shed 5 bases and J shed 5 bases, with 7 bases lying between them. This CDR3 spans 11 amino acids. Germline CDR1 reads SEHNR; CDR2 reads FQNEAQ (reference sequence). DNA of the CDR3: TGTGCCAGCAGCCCAGGGGACGAGCAGTACTTC. It translates to CASSPGDEQYF. The full variable domain, completed using reference TRBV7-9 and TRBJ2-7, is DTGVSQNPRHKITKRGQNVTFRCDPISEHNRLYWYRQTLGQGPEFLTYFQNEAQLEKSRLLSDRFSAERPKGSFSTLEIQRTEQGDSAMYLCASSPGDEQYFGPGTRLTVT.

This clonotype was counted many times. The rearrangement uses TRBV20-1 and TRBJ2-3; 12 bases map to TRBD2. Germline lookup yields CDR1 DFQATT and CDR2 SNEGSKA (reference sequence). V shed 4 bases and J 4 bases; nucleotides not matched to a gene: 12. This CDR3 is 17 amino acids long. CDR3 sequence reads: CSATHLAGGPRADTQYF. Written as DNA, the CDR3 is TGCAGTGCTACCCACCTAGCGGGGGGGCCTAGGGCAGATACGCAGTATTTT.

This clonotype occurred a few times. A much larger clone differs from this one at a single base, so this may be a read error. The chain couples TRBV12-3 or TRBV12-4 to TRBJ1-5; D gene unclear. Trimming pared 6 bases from V and 4 bases from J, leaving 10 bases between. CDR3 size: 13 residues. As DNA, the CDR3 is TGTGCCAGCAGGACGGAAAGAAATCAGCCCCAGCATTTT. Amino acids: CASRTERNQPQHF.

About this clonotype itself: The missing conserved phenylalanine or tryptophan at the end of this CDR3 makes a read error likely. The genes are TRBV7-2 and TRBJ2-7; 11 nucleotides match TRBD1. The germline V gene encodes CDR1 SGHTA and CDR2 FQGNSA. Unmatched junction bases numbered 4, after V lost 5 bases and J lost 4 bases. The CDR3 runs 14 residues. In DNA, the CDR3 is TGTGCCAGCAGCCACGGGACAGGGGGATACGAGCAGTACAAC. Translating it yields CASSHGTGGYEQYN.